These T cell receptor beta chains were read from a single sample in a study of T cell responses to AZD1222 COVID-19 vaccine. TCRdb keeps only in-frame clones here, not all; method: immunoSEQ multiplex PCR. In the table there are about 200,000 clones, approximately 92% of which are singletons. Sequencing was performed on peripheral blood, taken 28 days after the second dose of the MenACWY control vaccine. The origin of the receptors is an adult who received the MenACWY meningococcal vaccine as a control. Both conserved end residues are part of each CDR3. D genes are given only for firm matches. A row's size may be missing; if present it is once, few, many or a size class.

cdr3_aa cdr3_nt j_call cdr3_length v_call d_call clone_size
CASTLGGNSPLHF TGTGCCAGCACCCTAGGCGGTAATTCACCCCTCCACTTT TRBJ1-6 13 TRBV2 . .
CASSQGTLNTEAFF TGTGCCAGCAGCCAGGGGACGCTGAACACTGAAGCTTTCTTT TRBJ1-1 14 TRBV3-1/TRBV3-2 . .
CASSYSSGQVSYEQYF TGTGCCAGCAGTTACTCTTCGGGACAGGTCTCCTACGAGCAGTACTTC TRBJ2-7 16 TRBV6-2/TRBV6-3 TRBD1 once
CASSPRQVTDTQYF TGTGCCAGCAGCCCTCGACAGGTCACAGATACGCAGTATTTT TRBJ2-3 14 TRBV5-4 . .
CASSPAVVEGYTF TGTGCCAGCAGTCCCGCGGTAGTGGAGGGCTACACCTTC TRBJ1-2 13 TRBV28 . once
CASQGTSSYNEQFF TGTGCCAGCCAAGGGACTAGCTCCTACAATGAGCAGTTCTTC TRBJ2-1 14 TRBV19 TRBD2 .
CASSQGTGLNEKLFF TGTGCCAGCAGCCAAGGGACAGGGCTTAATGAAAAACTGTTTTTT TRBJ1-4 15 TRBV4-2 TRBD1 .
CASSRNTEAFF TGTGCCAGCAGTAGGAACACTGAAGCTTTCTTT TRBJ1-1 11 TRBV12-3/TRBV12-4 . .
CASSLEPPSWSF TGTGCCAGCAGCTTAGAACCCCCCAGTTGGTCCTTC TRBJ1-2 12 TRBV7-9 . .
CAISESEGSTEAFF TGTGCCATCAGTGAGTCGGAAGGGAGCACTGAAGCTTTCTTT TRBJ1-1 14 TRBV10-3 . .
CASSTFGQGNTIYF TGTGCCAGCAGCACCTTCGGGCAGGGAAACACCATATATTTT TRBJ1-3 14 TRBV9 . .
CASSLGGGNYGYTF TGTGCCAGCAGCCTTGGGGGCGGTAACTATGGCTACACCTTC TRBJ1-2 14 TRBV7-3 . .
CATSDPPGTSGVSSYNEQFF TGTGCCACCAGTGATCCTCCCGGGACTAGCGGAGTCAGCTCCTACAATGAGCAGTTCTTC TRBJ2-1 20 TRBV24-1 TRBD2 .
CAWSSGQGYEQYF TGTGCCTGGAGTTCAGGACAGGGGTACGAGCAGTACTTC TRBJ2-7 13 TRBV30 TRBD1 once
CSVDSTEAFF TGCAGCGTGGACTCCACTGAAGCTTTCTTT TRBJ1-1 10 TRBV29-1 . .
CASSPFKGYGYTF TGTGCCAGCAGCCCCTTTAAGGGCTATGGCTACACCTTC TRBJ1-2 13 TRBV4-2 . few
CASSLGSQGGYGYTF TGTGCCAGCAGCTTAGGTTCCCAGGGAGGCTATGGCTACACCTTC TRBJ1-2 15 TRBV13 . .
CASSEARGHQPQHF TGTGCCAGCAGTGAAGCGCGGGGGCATCAGCCCCAGCATTTT TRBJ1-5 14 TRBV2 . .